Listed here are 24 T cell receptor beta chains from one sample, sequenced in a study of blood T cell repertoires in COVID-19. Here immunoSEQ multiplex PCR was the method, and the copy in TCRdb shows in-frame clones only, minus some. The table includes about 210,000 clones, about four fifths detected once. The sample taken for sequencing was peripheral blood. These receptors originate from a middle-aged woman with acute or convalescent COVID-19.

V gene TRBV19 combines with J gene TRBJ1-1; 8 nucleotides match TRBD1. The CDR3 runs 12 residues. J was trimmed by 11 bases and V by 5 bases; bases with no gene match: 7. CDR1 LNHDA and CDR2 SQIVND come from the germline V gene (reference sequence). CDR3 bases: TGTGCCAGTAGTGTAGGACAGGGTGAGGCTTTCTTT. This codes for CASSVGQGEAFF.

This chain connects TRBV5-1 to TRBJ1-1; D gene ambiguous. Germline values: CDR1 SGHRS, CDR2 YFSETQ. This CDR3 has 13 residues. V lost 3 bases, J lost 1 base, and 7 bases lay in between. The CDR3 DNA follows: TGCGCCAGCAGCTACCGGGAGAACACTGAAGCTTTCTTT. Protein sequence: CASSYRENTEAFF.

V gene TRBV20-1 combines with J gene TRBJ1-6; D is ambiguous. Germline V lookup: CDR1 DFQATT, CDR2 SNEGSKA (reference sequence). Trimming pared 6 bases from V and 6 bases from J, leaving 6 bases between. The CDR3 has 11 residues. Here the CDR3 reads CSAGLNSPLHF. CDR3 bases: TGCAGTGCGGGCCTTAATTCACCCCTCCACTTT.

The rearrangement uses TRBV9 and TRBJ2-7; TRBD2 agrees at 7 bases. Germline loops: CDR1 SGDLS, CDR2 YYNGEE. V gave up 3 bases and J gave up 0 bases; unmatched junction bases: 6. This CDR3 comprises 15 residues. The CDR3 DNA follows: TGTGCCAGCAGCGCCGGGGGGTCCCCCTCCTACGAGCAGTACTTC. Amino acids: CASSAGGSPSYEQYF.

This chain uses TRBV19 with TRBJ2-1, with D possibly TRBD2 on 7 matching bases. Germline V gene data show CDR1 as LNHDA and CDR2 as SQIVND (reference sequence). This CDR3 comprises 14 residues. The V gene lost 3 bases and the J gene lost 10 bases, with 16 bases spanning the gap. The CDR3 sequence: CASSIGGGGGEQFF. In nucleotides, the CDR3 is TGTGCCAGTAGTATCGGCGGAGGGGGAGGGGAGCAGTTCTTC.

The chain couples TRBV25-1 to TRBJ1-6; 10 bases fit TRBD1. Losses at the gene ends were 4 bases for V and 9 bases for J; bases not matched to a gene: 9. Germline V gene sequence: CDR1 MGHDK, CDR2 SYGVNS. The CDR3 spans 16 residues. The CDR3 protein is CASSGLGQGSVSPLHF. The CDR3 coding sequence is TGTGCCAGCAGTGGACTGGGACAGGGGAGTGTTTCACCCCTCCACTTT.

CDR3: CASRSHRSSYEQYF. The CDR3 DNA reads as TGTGCCAGCAGGTCCCACAGGTCGTCCTACGAGCAGTACTTC. The chain has TRBV6-5 and TRBJ2-7; a possible D gene is TRBD1 (5 bases). Trimming removed 6 bases from V and 1 base from J, with 13 bases in between. Germline CDR1 reads MNHEY; CDR2 reads SVGAGI. The CDR3 spans 14 residues.

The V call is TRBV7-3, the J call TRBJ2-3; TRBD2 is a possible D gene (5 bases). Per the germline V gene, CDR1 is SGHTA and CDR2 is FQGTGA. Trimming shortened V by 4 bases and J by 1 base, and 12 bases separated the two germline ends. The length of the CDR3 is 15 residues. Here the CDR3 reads CASSSWGVGTDTQYF. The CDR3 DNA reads TGTGCCAGCAGCTCCTGGGGAGTGGGCACAGATACGCAGTATTTT.

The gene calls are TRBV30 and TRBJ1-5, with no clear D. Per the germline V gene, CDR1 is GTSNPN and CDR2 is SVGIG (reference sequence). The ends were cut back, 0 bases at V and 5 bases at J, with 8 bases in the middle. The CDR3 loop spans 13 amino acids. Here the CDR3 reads CAWSVDGDQPQHF. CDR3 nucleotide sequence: TGTGCCTGGAGTGTAGACGGGGATCAGCCCCAGCATTTT.

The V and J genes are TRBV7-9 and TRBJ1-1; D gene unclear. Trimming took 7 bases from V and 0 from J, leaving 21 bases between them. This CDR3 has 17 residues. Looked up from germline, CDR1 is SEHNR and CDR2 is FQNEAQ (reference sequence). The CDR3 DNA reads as TGTGCCAGCAACTCGCCTCCCAGGTGGCAAATGAACACTGAAGCTTTCTTT. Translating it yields CASNSPPRWQMNTEAFF.

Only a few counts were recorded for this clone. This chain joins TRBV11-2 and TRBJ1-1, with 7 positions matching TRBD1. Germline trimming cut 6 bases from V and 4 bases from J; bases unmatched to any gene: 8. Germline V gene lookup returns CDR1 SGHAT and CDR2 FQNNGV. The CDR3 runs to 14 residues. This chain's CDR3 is CASSYPTGLTEAFF. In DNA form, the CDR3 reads TGTGCCAGCAGTTATCCGACAGGGCTCACTGAAGCTTTCTTT. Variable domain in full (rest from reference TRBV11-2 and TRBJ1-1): EAGVAQSPRYKIIEKRQSVAFWCNPISGHATLYWYQQILGQGPKLLIQFQNNGVVDDSQLPKDRFSAERLKGVDSTLKIQPAKLEDSAVYLCASSYPTGLTEAFFGQGTRLTVV.

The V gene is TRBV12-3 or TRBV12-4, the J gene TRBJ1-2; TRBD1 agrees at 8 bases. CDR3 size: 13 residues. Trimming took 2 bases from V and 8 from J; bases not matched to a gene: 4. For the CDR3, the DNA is TGTGCCAGCAGTTTAACAGGGGGGGTGGGCTACACCTTC. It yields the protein CASSLTGGVGYTF.

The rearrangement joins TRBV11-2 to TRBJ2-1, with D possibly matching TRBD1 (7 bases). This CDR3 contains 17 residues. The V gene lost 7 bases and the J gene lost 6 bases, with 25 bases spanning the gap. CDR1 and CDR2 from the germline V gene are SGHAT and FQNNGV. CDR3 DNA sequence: TGTGCCAGCACCCTTCAGGGGGGCCCTAATGGTCGCAATGAGCAGTTCTTC. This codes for CASTLQGGPNGRNEQFF.

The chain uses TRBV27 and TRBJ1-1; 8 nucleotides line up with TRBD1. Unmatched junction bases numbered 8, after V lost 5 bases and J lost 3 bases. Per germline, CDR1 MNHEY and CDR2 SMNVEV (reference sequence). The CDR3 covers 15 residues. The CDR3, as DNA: TGTGCCAGCAGTCCACACGGACAGGGAGACACTGAAGCTTTCTTT. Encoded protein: CASSPHGQGDTEAFF.

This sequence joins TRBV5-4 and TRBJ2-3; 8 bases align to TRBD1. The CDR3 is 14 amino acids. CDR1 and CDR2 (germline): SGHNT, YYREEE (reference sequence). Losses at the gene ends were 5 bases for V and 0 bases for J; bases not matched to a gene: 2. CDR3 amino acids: CASSGTGSTDTQYF. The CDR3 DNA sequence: TGTGCCAGCAGTGGGACAGGAAGCACAGATACGCAGTATTTT.

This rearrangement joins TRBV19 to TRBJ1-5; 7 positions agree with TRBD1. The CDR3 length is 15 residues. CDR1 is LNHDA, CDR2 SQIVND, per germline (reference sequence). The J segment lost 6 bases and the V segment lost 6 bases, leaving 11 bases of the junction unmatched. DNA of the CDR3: TGTGCCAGTAGCCCCCGACAGGGTCCATTTCAGCCCCAGCATTTT. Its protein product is CASSPRQGPFQPQHF.

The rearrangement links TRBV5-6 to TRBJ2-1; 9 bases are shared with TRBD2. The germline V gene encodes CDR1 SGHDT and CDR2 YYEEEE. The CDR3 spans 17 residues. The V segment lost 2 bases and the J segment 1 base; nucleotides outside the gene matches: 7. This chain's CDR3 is CASSLFSGGTSYNEQFF. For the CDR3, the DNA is TGTGCCAGCAGCTTATTTAGCGGGGGCACTTCCTACAATGAGCAGTTCTTC.

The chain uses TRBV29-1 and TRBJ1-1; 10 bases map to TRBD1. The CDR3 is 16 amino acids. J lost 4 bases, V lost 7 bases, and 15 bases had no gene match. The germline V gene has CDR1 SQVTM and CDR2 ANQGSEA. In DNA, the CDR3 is TGCAGCGCCGCGGGGGACAGGGGCGCCGAACGCACTGAAGCTTTCTTT. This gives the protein CSAAGDRGAERTEAFF.

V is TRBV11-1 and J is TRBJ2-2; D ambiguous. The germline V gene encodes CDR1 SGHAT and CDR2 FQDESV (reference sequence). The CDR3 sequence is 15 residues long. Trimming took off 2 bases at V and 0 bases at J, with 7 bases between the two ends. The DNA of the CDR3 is TGTGCCAGCAGCTTACTAATCGCGAACACCGGGGAGCTGTTTTTT. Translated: CASSLLIANTGELFF. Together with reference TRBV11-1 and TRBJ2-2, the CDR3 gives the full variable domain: EAEVAQSPRYKITEKSQAVAFWCDPISGHATLYWYRQILGQGPELLVQFQDESVVDDSQLPKDRFSAERLKGVDSTLKIQPAELGDSAMYLCASSLLIANTGELFFGEGSRLTVL.

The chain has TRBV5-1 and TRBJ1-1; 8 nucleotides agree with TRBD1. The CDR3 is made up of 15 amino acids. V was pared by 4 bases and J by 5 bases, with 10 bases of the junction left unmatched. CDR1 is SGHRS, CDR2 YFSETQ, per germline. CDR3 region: CASSVEQGGTTEAFF. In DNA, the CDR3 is TGCGCCAGCAGCGTAGAACAGGGGGGTACAACTGAAGCTTTCTTT.

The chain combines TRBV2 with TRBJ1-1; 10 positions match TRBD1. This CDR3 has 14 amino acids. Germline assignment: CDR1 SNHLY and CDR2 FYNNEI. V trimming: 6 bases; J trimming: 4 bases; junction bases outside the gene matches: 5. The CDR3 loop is CASRRQGAGTEAFF. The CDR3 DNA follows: TGTGCCAGCAGGAGACAGGGGGCTGGCACTGAAGCTTTCTTT. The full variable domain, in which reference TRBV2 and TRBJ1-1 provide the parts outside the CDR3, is EPEVTQTPSHQVTQMGQEVILRCVPISNHLYFYWYRQILGQKVEFLVSFYNNEISEKSEIFDDQFSVERPDGSNFTLKIRSTKLEDSAMYFCASRRQGAGTEAFFGQGTRLTVV.

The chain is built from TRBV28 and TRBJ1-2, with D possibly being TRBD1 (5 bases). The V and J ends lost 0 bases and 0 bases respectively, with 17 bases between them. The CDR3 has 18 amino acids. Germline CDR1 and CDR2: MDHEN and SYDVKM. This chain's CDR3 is CASSLWGTPTGANYGYTF. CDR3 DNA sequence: TGTGCCAGCAGTTTATGGGGGACTCCTACTGGAGCTAACTATGGCTACACCTTC.

CDR3 coding DNA: TGTGCCAGCAGCTCTAACCCCAGCGGGACCTACGAGCAGTACTTC. As protein: CASSSNPSGTYEQYF. The chain carries TRBV7-6 and TRBJ2-7; TRBD2 matches at 7 bases. This CDR3 contains 15 residues. Germline CDR1 is SGHVS and CDR2 is FNYEAQ. J lost 2 bases, V lost 4 bases, and 8 bases had no gene match. The full variable domain, rest sourced from reference TRBV7-6 and TRBJ2-7, is GAGVSQSPRYKVTKRGQDVALRCDPISGHVSLYWYRQALGQGPEFLTYFNYEAQQDKSGLPNDRFSAERPEGSISTLTIQRTEQRDSAMYRCASSSNPSGTYEQYFGPGTRLTVT.

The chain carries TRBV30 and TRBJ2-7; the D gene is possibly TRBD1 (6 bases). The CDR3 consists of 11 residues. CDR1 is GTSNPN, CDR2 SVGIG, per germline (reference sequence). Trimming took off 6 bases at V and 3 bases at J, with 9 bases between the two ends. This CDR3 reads CACEQGYEQYF. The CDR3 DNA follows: TGTGCCTGTGAACAGGGCTACGAGCAGTACTTC.